The clone carrying this T cell receptor beta chain was counted once. The data derive from a study of T cell changes during pregnancy in multiple sclerosis. Using immunoSEQ multiplex PCR, the repertoire was profiled, and TCRdb retains in-frame clones only, with some absent. The profile covers about 72,000 clones, with around 91% appearing a single time and less than 0.85% taken by the ten largest. The germline CDR1 and CDR2 sequences are SGHVS and FNYEAQ. After removal of 4 bases from V and 3 bases from J, the junction contained 7 bases not matched to a gene. The CDR3 contains 16 residues. The TCR originated in a female donor in good health, enrolled as a control in a pregnancy study. The V call is TRBV7-6, the J call TRBJ2-3, with 10 bases matching TRBD2. The material was peripheral blood, obtained in the third trimester of pregnancy. This chain's CDR3 is CASSSWSGGGTDTQYF. The CDR3 nucleotides are TGTGCCAGCAGCTCCTGGAGCGGGGGGGGAACAGATACGCAGTATTTT.